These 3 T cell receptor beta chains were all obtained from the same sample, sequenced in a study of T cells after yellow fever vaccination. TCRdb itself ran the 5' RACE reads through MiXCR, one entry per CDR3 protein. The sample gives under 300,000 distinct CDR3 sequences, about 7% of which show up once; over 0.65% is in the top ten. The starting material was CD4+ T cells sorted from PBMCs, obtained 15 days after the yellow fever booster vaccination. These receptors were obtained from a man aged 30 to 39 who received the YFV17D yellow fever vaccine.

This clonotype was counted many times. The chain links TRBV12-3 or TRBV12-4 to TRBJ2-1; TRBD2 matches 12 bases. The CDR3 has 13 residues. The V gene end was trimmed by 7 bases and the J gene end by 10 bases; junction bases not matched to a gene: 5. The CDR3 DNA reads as TGTGCCAGCAAACCGGGACTAGCGGGCGAGCAGTTCTTC. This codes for CASKPGLAGEQFF.

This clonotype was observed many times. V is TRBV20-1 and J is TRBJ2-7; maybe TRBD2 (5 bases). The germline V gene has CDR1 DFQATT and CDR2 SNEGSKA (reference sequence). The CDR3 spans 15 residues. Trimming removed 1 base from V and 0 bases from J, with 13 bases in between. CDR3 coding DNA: TGCAGTGCTAGAGGGGATGGACTCAACTCCTACGAGCAGTACTTC. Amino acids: CSARGDGLNSYEQYF.

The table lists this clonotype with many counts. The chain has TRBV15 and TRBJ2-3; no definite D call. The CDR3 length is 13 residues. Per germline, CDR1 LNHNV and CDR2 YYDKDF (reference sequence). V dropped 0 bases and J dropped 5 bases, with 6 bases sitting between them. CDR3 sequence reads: CATSRDVGDTQYF. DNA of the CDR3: TGTGCCACCAGCAGAGATGTCGGAGATACGCAGTATTTT.